The 5 T cell receptor beta chains reported below all come from one sample, sequenced in a study of T cell responses to AZD1222 COVID-19 vaccine (dated by TCRdb to the early 2020s). Preparation of the library involved the immunoSEQ multiplex PCR assay. TCRdb provides this immuneACCESS table in a form limited to in-frame rearrangements. Some clones are lacking; in checked studies, under half of them reflect an unresolved V gene, and why the rest are absent is not known. Within this sample are some 96,000 clones, with 85% to 90% of them counted one time only. The ten largest make up around a sixth of the sample. The time point label here, explained by the study, means: baseline before first vaccination. The sequencing here drew on peripheral blood, taken on day 0 of AZD1222 vaccination. Every receptor here comes from an adult in good health.

This clone was recorded a few times. The chain recombines TRBV6-2 or TRBV6-3 with TRBJ2-5; TRBD2 is a possible D gene (5 bases). Per germline, CDR1 MNHEY and CDR2 SVGEGT. This CDR3 comprises 13 residues. V dropped 5 bases and J dropped 5 bases, with 12 bases sitting between them. The CDR3 sequence: CASSLAGAETQYF. Written as DNA, the CDR3 is TGTGCCAGCAGTCTCGCGGGTGCCGAGACCCAGTACTTC.

The chain recombines TRBV7-2 with TRBJ2-7, with 8 positions matching TRBD2. The length of the CDR3 is 15 residues. After removal of 1 base from V and 7 bases from J, the junction contained 9 bases not matched to a gene. The germline V gene encodes CDR1 SGHTA and CDR2 FQGNSA. The chain's CDR3 is CASSLERERPDEQYF. The CDR3 DNA is TGTGCCAGCAGCTTAGAGCGGGAGAGGCCTGATGAGCAGTACTTC.

This sequence joins TRBV7-2 and TRBJ2-1; TRBD2 matches at 12 bases. With V trimmed by 5 bases and J by 8 bases, 7 bases remained unmatched. CDR3 length: 15 residues. CDR1 and CDR2 (germline): SGHTA, FQGNSA. CDR3 DNA sequence: TGTGCCAGCAGCATCACTAGCGGGGGGCGGGATGAGCAGTTCTTC. As protein: CASSITSGGRDEQFF.

The chain is built from TRBV7-2 and TRBJ1-2; D ambiguous. This CDR3 has 13 residues. Deletions cut 5 bases from V and 0 bases from J, with 7 bases between. Germline CDR1 SGHTA, CDR2 FQGNSA. The CDR3: CASSPGTNYGYTF. As DNA, the CDR3 is TGTGCCAGCAGCCCCGGTACTAACTATGGCTACACCTTC.

This clone has only one observation. This sequence joins TRBV24-1 and TRBJ2-7; maybe TRBD1 (6 bases). Between the trimmed V and J ends, which lost 3 bases and 2 bases, there was a span of 10 bases. Germline values: CDR1 KGHDR, CDR2 SFDVKD. This CDR3 has 14 amino acids. The CDR3 reads CATSDGDTAYEQYF. CDR3 bases: TGTGCCACCAGTGATGGGGACACCGCCTACGAGCAGTACTTC.